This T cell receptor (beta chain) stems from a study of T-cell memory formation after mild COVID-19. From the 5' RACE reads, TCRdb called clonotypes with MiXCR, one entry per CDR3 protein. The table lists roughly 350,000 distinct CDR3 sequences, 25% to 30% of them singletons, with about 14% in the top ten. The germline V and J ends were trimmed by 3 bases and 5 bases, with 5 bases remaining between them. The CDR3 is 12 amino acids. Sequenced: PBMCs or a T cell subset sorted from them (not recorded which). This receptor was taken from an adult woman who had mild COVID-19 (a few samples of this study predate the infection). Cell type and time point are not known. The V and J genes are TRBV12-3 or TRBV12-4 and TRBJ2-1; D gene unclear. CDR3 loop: CASSFINNEQFF. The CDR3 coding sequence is TGTGCCAGCAGTTTTATTAACAATGAGCAGTTCTTC.